The rows below give T cell receptor beta chains drawn from one sample of a study of T-cell memory formation after mild COVID-19. MiXCR, applied by TCRdb to the 5' RACE reads, yields one record per CDR3 protein. The table includes 350,000 or so distinct CDR3 sequences, roughly 21% detected once. Sequenced input: PBMCs or a T cell subset sorted from them (not recorded which). The origin of the receptors is an adult woman who had mild COVID-19 (a few samples of this study predate the infection). Cell type and time point are not known. Each CDR3 is given with its conserved first and last residue. The order of the fields is CDR3 length, V gene, D gene, J gene, clone size, CDR3 DNA, CDR3 protein. The D gene is left open where the match is weak. Clone size, where shown, is once, few, many, or a class for clones that have expanded.

cdr3_length: 15; v_call: TRBV5-1; d_call: .; j_call: TRBJ2-3; clone_size: .; cdr3_nt: TGCGCCAGCAGCGGCAATTGGCGAGGCACAGATACGCAGTATTTT; cdr3_aa: CASSGNWRGTDTQYF
cdr3_length: 13; v_call: TRBV19; d_call: .; j_call: TRBJ2-3; clone_size: .; cdr3_nt: TGTGCCAGTAGTCCGGAGGGAGGAGATACGCAGTATTTT; cdr3_aa: CASSPEGGDTQYF
cdr3_length: 15; v_call: TRBV3-1; d_call: TRBD1; j_call: TRBJ1-1; clone_size: .; cdr3_nt: TGTGCCAGCAGCCGACAGGGCGTTGTTGAGACTGAAGCTTTCTTT; cdr3_aa: CASSRQGVVETEAFF
cdr3_length: 16; v_call: TRBV20-1; d_call: TRBD2; j_call: TRBJ2-1; clone_size: few; cdr3_nt: TGCAGTGCTAGAGGACTAGCGGGAGGGTCCTACAATGAGCAGTTCTTC; cdr3_aa: CSARGLAGGSYNEQFF
cdr3_length: 14; v_call: TRBV24-1; d_call: .; j_call: TRBJ2-2; clone_size: many; cdr3_nt: TGTGCCACCAGTGGAGTACTCAACACCGGGGAGCTGTTTTTT; cdr3_aa: CATSGVLNTGELFF
cdr3_length: 18; v_call: TRBV4-3; d_call: TRBD2; j_call: TRBJ2-1; clone_size: .; cdr3_nt: TGCGCCAGCAGCCAAGAGGATATAGCGGGAGAGCTATACAATGAGCAGTTCTTC; cdr3_aa: CASSQEDIAGELYNEQFF
cdr3_length: 15; v_call: TRBV3-1; d_call: TRBD1; j_call: TRBJ2-7; clone_size: .; cdr3_nt: TGTGCCAGCAGCCGAACGGGACAGCGATCCTACGAGCAGTACTTC; cdr3_aa: CASSRTGQRSYEQYF
cdr3_length: 15; v_call: TRBV7-8; d_call: TRBD1; j_call: TRBJ2-2; clone_size: many; cdr3_nt: TGTGCCAGCAGCGTTCGGGACAGTAACACCGGGGAGCTGTTTTTT; cdr3_aa: CASSVRDSNTGELFF
cdr3_length: 19; v_call: TRBV18; d_call: TRBD2; j_call: TRBJ2-1; clone_size: few; cdr3_nt: TGTGCCAGCTCACCACGGGGCATGAGCGGGAGATTGGAGTACAATGAGCAGTTCTTC; cdr3_aa: CASSPRGMSGRLEYNEQFF
cdr3_length: 12; v_call: TRBV7-2; d_call: .; j_call: TRBJ2-7; clone_size: .; cdr3_nt: TGTGCCAGCAGCACAGGGACCCACGAGCAGTACTTC; cdr3_aa: CASSTGTHEQYF
cdr3_length: 17; v_call: TRBV5-1; d_call: TRBD2; j_call: TRBJ2-3; clone_size: few; cdr3_nt: TGCGCCAGCAGCTTGGTTTTGGCTAGCGGGAGCGGCAAGGCGCAGTATTTT; cdr3_aa: CASSLVLASGSGKAQYF
cdr3_length: 15; v_call: TRBV4-1; d_call: TRBD1; j_call: TRBJ1-1; clone_size: .; cdr3_nt: TGCGCCAGCAGCCACAAACAGGGGAGGCACACTGAAGCTTTCTTT; cdr3_aa: CASSHKQGRHTEAFF
cdr3_length: 13; v_call: TRBV5-1; d_call: .; j_call: TRBJ1-2; clone_size: .; cdr3_nt: TGCGCCAGCAGCTTGGACATCCCCTATGGCTACACCTTC; cdr3_aa: CASSLDIPYGYTF
cdr3_length: 22; v_call: TRBV10-3; d_call: TRBD1; j_call: TRBJ1-1; clone_size: .; cdr3_nt: TGTGCCATCAGTGAGTCCTTGCGCTATGTACCCTCGACCGGGACAGCAAACACTGAAGCTTTCTTT; cdr3_aa: CAISESLRYVPSTGTANTEAFF
cdr3_length: 13; v_call: TRBV11-3; d_call: .; j_call: TRBJ2-5; clone_size: .; cdr3_nt: TGTGCCAGCAGCCCTAAACCCGGAGAGACCCAGTACTTC; cdr3_aa: CASSPKPGETQYF
cdr3_length: 13; v_call: TRBV5-1; d_call: .; j_call: TRBJ1-6; clone_size: many; cdr3_nt: TGCGCCAGCAGCTCGGGGAAGGATTCACCCCTCCACTTT; cdr3_aa: CASSSGKDSPLHF
cdr3_length: 13; v_call: TRBV15; d_call: TRBD1; j_call: TRBJ1-2; clone_size: .; cdr3_nt: TGTGCCACCGAGAGGGACAGGTACTATGGCTACACCTTC; cdr3_aa: CATERDRYYGYTF